A single sample is the source of the 6 T cell receptor beta chains below, sequenced in a study of cytomegalovirus exposure and HLA in healthy donors. Produced via immunoSEQ multiplex PCR; TCRdb's table is partial and in-frame only. Among roughly 100,000 clones listed, about 88% were seen once. The sequenced sample consisted of PBMCs. Every receptor here comes from a woman aged 18-29 years in good health and CMV-seropositive.

The V call is TRBV6-1, the J call TRBJ1-4; D is unresolved. V dropped 4 bases and J dropped 7 bases, with 16 bases sitting between them. The length of the CDR3 is 15 residues. Germline V CDR1 and CDR2: MNHNS, SASEGT. DNA for the CDR3: TGTGCCAGCAGTGGTCGGGCAGCGGGTGGTGAAAAACTGTTTTTT. It is translated as CASSGRAAGGEKLFF.

This clone is a singleton in its sample. The chain is built from TRBV9 and TRBJ2-7, with TRBD1 as a possible D gene (5 bases). The CDR3 covers 14 residues. CDR1 and CDR2 from the germline V gene are SGDLS and YYNGEE. With 4 bases removed from V and 0 bases from J, the gap between germline ends came to 11 bases. CDR3 DNA: TGTGCCAGCAGCCCGCCAGGGTCCTCCTACGAGCAGTACTTC. This translates into CASSPPGSSYEQYF.

The V and J genes are TRBV28 and TRBJ2-5; D possibly corresponds to TRBD2 (6 bases). CDR1 is MDHEN and CDR2 is SYDVKM in the germline V gene. Between the trimmed V and J ends, which lost 5 bases and 2 bases, there was a span of 12 bases. The CDR3 is 14 amino acids. In DNA form, the CDR3 reads TGTGCCAGCAGTCCCCCGGGGAGGCAAGAGACCCAGTACTTC. This encodes CASSPPGRQETQYF. Full variable domain (outside the CDR3, taken from reference TRBV28 and TRBJ2-5): DVKVTQSSRYLVKRTGEKVFLECVQDMDHENMFWYRQDPGLGLRLIYFSYDVKMKEKGDIPEGYSVSREKKERFSLILESASTNQTSMYLCASSPPGRQETQYFGPGTRLLVL.

The chain uses TRBV7-8 and TRBJ1-1, with 11 bases that match TRBD1. This CDR3 spans 18 amino acids. Per the germline V gene, CDR1 is SGHVS and CDR2 is FQNEAQ. After removal of 6 bases from V and 4 bases from J, the junction contained 16 bases not matched to a gene. The CDR3 is CASRLRTGGDMRVTEAFF. As DNA, the CDR3 is TGTGCCAGCAGACTAAGGACAGGGGGCGATATGAGGGTCACTGAAGCTTTCTTT. The full variable domain, with the rest looked up from reference TRBV7-8 and TRBJ1-1, is GAGVSQSPRYKVAKRGQDVALRCDPISGHVSLFWYQQALGQGPEFLTYFQNEAQLDKSGLPSDRFFAERPEGSVSTLKIQRTQQEDSAVYLCASRLRTGGDMRVTEAFFGQGTRLTVV.

This clone was seen just once. J is TRBJ2-4 and V is TRBV11-3; D remains unclear. The CDR3 runs to 15 residues. Germline lookup yields CDR1 SGHNT and CDR2 YENEEA. V lost 1 base to trimming and J lost 0 bases, with 7 bases between them. CDR3 nucleotides: TGTGCCAGCAGCTTAGGACAACTAGCCAAAAACATTCAGTACTTC. Protein: CASSLGQLAKNIQYF.

The gene calls are TRBV18 and TRBJ1-4; D may be TRBD1 (5 bases). Germline loops: CDR1 KGHSH, CDR2 LQKENI. There are 15 residues in the CDR3. V dropped 1 base and J dropped 1 base, with 7 bases sitting between them. The CDR3 sequence: CASSPLQGTNEKLFF. The DNA for the CDR3 is TGTGCCAGCTCACCACTCCAGGGAACTAATGAAAAACTGTTTTTT.